The present T cell receptor beta chain was sequenced within a study of blood T cells in healthy people across ages. Study results and limitations: Unsorted PBMCs ruled out conclusive naive versus antigen-experienced comparison.

Turning to this clonotype: Its antigen is not identified.

The donors, aged roughly 6 to 95, were healthy Caucasians from Russia. Approximately 9.7 milliliters was the volume of peripheral blood drawn from each donor. Isolation recovered at least 6 million PBMCs from every sample. Between the trimmed V and J ends, which lost 2 bases and 4 bases, there was a span of 14 bases. Per germline, CDR1 MGHRA and CDR2 YSYEKL. There are 15 residues in the CDR3. Through a sample-barcoded 5' primer and a J-beta primer mix, a second PCR was run for roughly 7 to 11 cycles. TCRdb fed the 5' RACE reads into MiXCR, producing one record per CDR3 protein. The table records about 1.1 million distinct CDR3 sequences, 35% to 40% of them present only once.

The receptor was isolated from a man between 18 and 35 years old in good health. The sequenced sample was blood. The genes are TRBV4-1 and TRBJ1-2; maybe TRBD1 (6 bases). This chain's CDR3 is CASSQLPGEGYGYTF. The CDR3 region has the DNA TGCGCCAGCAGCCAACTCCCAGGGGAGGGCTATGGCTACACCTTC.